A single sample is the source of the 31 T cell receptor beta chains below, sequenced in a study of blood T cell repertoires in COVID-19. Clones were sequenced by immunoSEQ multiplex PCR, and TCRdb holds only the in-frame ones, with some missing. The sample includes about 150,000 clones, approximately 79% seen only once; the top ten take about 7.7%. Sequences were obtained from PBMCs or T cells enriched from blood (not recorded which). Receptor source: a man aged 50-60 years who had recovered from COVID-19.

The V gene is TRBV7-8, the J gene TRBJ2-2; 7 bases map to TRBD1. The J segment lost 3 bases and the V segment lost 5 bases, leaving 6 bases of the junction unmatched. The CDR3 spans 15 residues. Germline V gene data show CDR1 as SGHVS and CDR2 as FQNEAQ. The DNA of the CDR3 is TGTGCCAGCAGCCCACAGGGGCTAGACACCGGGGAGCTGTTTTTT. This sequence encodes CASSPQGLDTGELFF.

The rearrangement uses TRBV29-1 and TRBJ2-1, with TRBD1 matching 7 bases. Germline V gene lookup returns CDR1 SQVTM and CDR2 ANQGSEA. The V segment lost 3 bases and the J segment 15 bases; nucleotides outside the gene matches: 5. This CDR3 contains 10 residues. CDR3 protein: CSVERGLSFF. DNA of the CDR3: TGCAGCGTTGAGAGGGGGCTGTCGTTCTTC.

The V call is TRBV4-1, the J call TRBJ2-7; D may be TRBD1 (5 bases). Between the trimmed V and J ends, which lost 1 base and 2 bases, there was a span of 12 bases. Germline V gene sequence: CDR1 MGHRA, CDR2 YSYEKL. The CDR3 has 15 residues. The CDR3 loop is CASSQAAGKTYEQYF. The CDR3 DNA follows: TGCGCCAGCAGCCAAGCAGCAGGGAAAACCTACGAGCAGTACTTC.

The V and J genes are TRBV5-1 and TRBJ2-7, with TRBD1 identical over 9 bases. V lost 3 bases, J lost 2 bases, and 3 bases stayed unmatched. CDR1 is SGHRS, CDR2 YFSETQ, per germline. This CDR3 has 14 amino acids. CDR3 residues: CASSSRQGAYEQYF. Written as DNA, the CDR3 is TGCGCCAGCAGCTCCCGACAGGGGGCCTACGAGCAGTACTTC.

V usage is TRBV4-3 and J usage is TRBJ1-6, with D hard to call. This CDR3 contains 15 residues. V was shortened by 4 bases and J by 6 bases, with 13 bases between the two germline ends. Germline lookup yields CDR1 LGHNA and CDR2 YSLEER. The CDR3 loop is CASSPEGLINSPLHF. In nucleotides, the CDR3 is TGCGCCAGCAGCCCCGAAGGACTGATTAATTCACCCCTCCACTTT.

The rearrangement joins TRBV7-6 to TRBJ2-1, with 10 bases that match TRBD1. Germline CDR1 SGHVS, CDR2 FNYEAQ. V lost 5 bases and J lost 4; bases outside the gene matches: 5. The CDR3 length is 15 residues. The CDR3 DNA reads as TGTGCCAGCAGCGCCGACAGGGGGCGATACAATGAGCAGTTCTTC. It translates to CASSADRGRYNEQFF.

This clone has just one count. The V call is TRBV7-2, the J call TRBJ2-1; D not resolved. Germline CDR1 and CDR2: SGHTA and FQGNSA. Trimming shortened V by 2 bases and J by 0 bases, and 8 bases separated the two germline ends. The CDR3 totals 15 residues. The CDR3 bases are TGTGCCAGCAGCTTACAGGAAAGCTCCTACAATGAGCAGTTCTTC. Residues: CASSLQESSYNEQFF.

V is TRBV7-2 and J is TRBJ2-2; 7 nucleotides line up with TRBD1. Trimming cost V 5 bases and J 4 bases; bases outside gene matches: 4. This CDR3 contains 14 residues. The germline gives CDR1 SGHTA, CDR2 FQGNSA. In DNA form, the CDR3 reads TGTGCCAGCAGCCTGGGACAGCTCACCGGGGAGCTGTTTTTT. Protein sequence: CASSLGQLTGELFF.

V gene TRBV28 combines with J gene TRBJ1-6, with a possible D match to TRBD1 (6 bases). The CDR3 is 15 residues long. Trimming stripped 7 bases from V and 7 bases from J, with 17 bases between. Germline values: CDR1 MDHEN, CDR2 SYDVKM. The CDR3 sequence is CASMPGQSKNSPLHF. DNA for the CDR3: TGTGCCAGCATGCCCGGACAGTCTAAGAATTCACCCCTCCACTTT.

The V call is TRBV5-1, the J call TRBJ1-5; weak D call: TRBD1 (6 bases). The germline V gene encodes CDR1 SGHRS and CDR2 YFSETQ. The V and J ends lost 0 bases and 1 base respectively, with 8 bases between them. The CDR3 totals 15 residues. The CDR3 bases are TGCGCCAGCAGCTTGGCAGGGGCGAGCAATCAGCCCCAGCATTTT. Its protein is CASSLAGASNQPQHF.

The CDR3 DNA is TGTGCCAGCAGCCAAGGGGCAGCAACTAATGAAAAACTGTTTTTT. Translation: CASSQGAATNEKLFF. The chain couples TRBV3-1 (or the pseudogene TRBV3-2) to TRBJ1-4; D ambiguous. V lost 1 base to trimming and J lost 0 bases, with 6 bases between them. There are 15 residues in the CDR3. CDR1 is LGHDT and CDR2 is YNNKEL in the germline V gene (reference sequence).

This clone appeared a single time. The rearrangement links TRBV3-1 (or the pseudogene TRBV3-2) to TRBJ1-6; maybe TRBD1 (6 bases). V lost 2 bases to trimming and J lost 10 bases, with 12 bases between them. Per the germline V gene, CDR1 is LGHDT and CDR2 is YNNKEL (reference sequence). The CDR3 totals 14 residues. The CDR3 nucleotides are TGTGCCAGCAGCCAAATGACAGGCCCCTCACCCCTCCACTTT. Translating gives CASSQMTGPSPLHF.

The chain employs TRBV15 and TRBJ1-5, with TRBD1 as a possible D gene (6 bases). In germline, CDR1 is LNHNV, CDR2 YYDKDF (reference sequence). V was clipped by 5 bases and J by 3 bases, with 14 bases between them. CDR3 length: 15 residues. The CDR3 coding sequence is TGTGCCACCAGCGGGCTCCGGGACACCAATCAGCCCCAGCATTTT. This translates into CATSGLRDTNQPQHF.

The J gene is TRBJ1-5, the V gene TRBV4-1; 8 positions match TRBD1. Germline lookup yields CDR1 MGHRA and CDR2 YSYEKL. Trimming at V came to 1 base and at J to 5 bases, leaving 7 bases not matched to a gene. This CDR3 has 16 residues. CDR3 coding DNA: TGCGCCAGCAGCCAAGCCGGGCAGGGGGCTTATCAGCCCCAGCATTTT. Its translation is CASSQAGQGAYQPQHF.

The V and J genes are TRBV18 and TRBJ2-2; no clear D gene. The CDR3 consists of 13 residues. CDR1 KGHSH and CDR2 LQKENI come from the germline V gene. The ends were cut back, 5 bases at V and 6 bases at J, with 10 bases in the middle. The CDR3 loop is CASSSQMSGELFF. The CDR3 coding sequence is TGTGCCAGCTCATCCCAAATGTCCGGGGAGCTGTTTTTT.

In DNA form, the CDR3 reads TGTGCCAGCTCACCACGGAGGGATTATAATTCACCCCTCCACTTT. This gives the protein CASSPRRDYNSPLHF. The chain carries TRBV18 and TRBJ1-6; no firm D call. V shed 1 base and J shed 4 bases, with 8 bases lying between them. Germline V lookup: CDR1 KGHSH, CDR2 LQKENI. CDR3 length: 15 amino acids.

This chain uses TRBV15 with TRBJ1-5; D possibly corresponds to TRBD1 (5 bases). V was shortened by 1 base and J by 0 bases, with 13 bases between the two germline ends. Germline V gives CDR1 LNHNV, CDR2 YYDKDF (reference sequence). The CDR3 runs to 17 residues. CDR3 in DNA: TGTGCCACCAGCAGAGGACAGACAGCCTATAGCAATCAGCCCCAGCATTTT. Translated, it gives CATSRGQTAYSNQPQHF.

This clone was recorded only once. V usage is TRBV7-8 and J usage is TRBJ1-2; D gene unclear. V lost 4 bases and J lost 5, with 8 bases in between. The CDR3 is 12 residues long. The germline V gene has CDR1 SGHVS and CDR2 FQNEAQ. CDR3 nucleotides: TGTGCCAGCAGCTCTAGTGGGTATGGCTACACCTTC. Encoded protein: CASSSSGYGYTF.

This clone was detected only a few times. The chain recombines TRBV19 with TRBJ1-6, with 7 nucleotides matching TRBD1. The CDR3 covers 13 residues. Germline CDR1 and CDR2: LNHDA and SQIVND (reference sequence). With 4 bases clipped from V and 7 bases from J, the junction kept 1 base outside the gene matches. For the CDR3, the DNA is TGTGCCAGTAGTACAGGGGGAAATTCACCCCTCCACTTT. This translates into CASSTGGNSPLHF.

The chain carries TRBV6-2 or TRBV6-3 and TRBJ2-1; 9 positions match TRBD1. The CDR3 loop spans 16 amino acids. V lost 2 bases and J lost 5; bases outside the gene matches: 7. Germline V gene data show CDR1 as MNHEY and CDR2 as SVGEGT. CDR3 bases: TGTGCCAGCAGTTACGGGTTGGGGACAGGGAACAATGAGCAGTTCTTC. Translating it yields CASSYGLGTGNNEQFF.

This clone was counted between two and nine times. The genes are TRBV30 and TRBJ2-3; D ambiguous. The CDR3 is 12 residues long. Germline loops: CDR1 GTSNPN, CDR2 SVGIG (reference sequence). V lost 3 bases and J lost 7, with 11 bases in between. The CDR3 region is CAWSQDSNTQYF. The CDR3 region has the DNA TGTGCCTGGAGCCAAGACTCCAATACGCAGTATTTT.

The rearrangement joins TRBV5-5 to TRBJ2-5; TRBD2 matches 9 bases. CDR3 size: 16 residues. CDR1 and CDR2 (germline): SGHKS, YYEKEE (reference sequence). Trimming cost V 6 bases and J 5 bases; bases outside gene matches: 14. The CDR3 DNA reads TGTGCCAGCACCTCGGCCGGCGGGGGGGCCGGTGAGACCCAGTACTTC. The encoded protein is CASTSAGGGAGETQYF.

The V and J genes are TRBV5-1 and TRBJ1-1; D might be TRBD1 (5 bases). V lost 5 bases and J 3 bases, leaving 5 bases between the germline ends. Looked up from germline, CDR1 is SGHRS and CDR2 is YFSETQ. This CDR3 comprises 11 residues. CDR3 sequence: CASRQDTEAFF. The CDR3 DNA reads TGCGCCAGCAGACAGGACACTGAAGCTTTCTTT.

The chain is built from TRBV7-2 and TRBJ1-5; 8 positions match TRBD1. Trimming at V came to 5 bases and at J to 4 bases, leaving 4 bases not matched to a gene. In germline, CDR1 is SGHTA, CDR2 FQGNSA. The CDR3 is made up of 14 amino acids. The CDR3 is CASSRRQGNQPQHF. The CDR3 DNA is TGTGCCAGCAGCCGCAGACAGGGGAATCAGCCCCAGCATTTT.

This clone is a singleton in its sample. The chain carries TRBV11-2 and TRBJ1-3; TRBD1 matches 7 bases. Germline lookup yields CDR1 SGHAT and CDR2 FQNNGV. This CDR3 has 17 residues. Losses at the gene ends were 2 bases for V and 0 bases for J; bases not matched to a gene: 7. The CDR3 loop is CASSLTGTVNSGNTIYF. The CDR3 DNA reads TGTGCCAGCAGCTTAACCGGGACAGTTAACTCTGGAAACACCATATATTTT.

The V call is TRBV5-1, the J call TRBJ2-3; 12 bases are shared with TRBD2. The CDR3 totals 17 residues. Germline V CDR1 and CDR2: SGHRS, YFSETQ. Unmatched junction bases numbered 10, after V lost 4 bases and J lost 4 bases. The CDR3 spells CASSPLLAGGPSDTQYF. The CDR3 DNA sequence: TGCGCCAGCAGCCCCCTACTAGCGGGGGGACCTTCAGATACGCAGTATTTT.

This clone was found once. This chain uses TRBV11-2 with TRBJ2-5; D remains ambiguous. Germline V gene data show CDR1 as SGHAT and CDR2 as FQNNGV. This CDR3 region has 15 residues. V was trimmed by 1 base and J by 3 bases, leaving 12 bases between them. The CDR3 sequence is CASSLVGSAKETQYF. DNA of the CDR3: TGTGCCAGCAGCTTAGTCGGGTCCGCAAAAGAGACCCAGTACTTC.

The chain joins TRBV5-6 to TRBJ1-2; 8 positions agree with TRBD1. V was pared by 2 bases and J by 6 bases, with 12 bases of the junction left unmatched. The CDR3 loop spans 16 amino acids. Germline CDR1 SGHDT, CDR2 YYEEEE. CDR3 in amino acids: CASSFWDRLRIHGYTF. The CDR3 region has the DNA TGTGCCAGCAGCTTTTGGGACAGGCTTAGGATCCATGGCTACACCTTC.

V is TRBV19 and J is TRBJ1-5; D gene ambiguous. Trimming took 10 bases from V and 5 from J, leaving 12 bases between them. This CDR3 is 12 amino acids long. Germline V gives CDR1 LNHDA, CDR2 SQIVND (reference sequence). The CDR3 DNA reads TGTGCCACGGGGAAAGTCTATCAGCCCCAGCATTTT. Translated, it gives CATGKVYQPQHF.

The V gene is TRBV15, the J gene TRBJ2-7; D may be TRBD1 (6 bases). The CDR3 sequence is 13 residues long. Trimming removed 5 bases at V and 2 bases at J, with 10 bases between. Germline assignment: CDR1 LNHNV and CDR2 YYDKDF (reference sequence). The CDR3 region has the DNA TGTGCCACCAGCCCAGGGGACACCTACGAGCAGTACTTC. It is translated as CATSPGDTYEQYF.

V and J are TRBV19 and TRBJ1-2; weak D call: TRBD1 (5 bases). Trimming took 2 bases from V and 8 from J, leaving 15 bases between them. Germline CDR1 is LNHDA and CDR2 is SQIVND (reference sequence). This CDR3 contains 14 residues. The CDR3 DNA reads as TGTGCCAGTAGTATAAATTTTGCGGGGGTCGGCTACACCTTC. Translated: CASSINFAGVGYTF.